This T cell receptor (beta chain) was recovered during a study of blood T cell repertoires in COVID-19. Study summary: Sources were T cells, B-cell-depleted T cells, or PBMCs; the material itself was cDNA or gDNA.

Authors' data handling: Counts of nucleated cells, estimated from reference gene primer amplification, were obtained. Sequencing used immunoSEQ multiplex PCR; TCRdb keeps in-frame clones, though not all of them. V and J calls and clone size follow that table, whereas D and trimming were derived from the DNA. Counted here are 150,000 to 200,000 clones, under 85% occurring once; the ten biggest clones make up roughly 17%. The CDR3 extends over 16 amino acids. Germline V gene data show CDR1 as SGHRS and CDR2 as YFSETQ. With 4 bases removed from V and 4 bases from J, the gap between germline ends came to 15 bases.

Sequenced input: peripheral blood. This receptor was taken from a man in his sixties with active or convalescent COVID-19. The rearrangement uses TRBV5-1 and TRBJ2-6, with D possibly being TRBD2 (6 bases). CDR3 bases: TGCGCCAGCAGCCCCCTAGGCGGGGCGGGGGCCAACGTCCTGACTTTC. This gives the protein CASSPLGGAGANVLTF. The whole variable domain, filled in from reference TRBV5-1 and TRBJ2-6, reads KAGVTQTPRYLIKTRGQQVTLSCSPISGHRSVSWYQQTPGQGLQFLFEYFSETQRNKGNFPGRFSGRQFSNSRSEMNVSTLELGDSALYLCASSPLGGAGANVLTFGAGSRLTVL.